This T cell receptor beta chain is from a study of T-cell reconstitution after alpha-beta-depleted transplantation in children. The ends were cut back, 0 bases at V and 9 bases at J, with 9 bases in the middle. The CDR3 consists of 13 residues. The germline V gene encodes CDR1 SGHTA and CDR2 FQGNSA. This sample's TCRbeta library carried unique molecular identifier barcodes. One entry per CDR3 protein results from TCRdb running MiXCR on the PCR reads. The data show fewer than 550,000 distinct CDR3 sequences, approximately 11% seen once. This clonotype was seen repeatedly, ten times or more. The J gene is TRBJ1-5, the V gene TRBV7-2, with D hard to call. The sequences come from PBMCs from the stem cell graft donor, collected from the stem cell graft. The TCR was taken from a human donor who donated a stem cell graft to a child with acute myeloid leukemia. This CDR3 is CASSLASYGPQHF. The CDR3 DNA follows: TGTGCCAGCAGCTTAGCTTCGTATGGGCCCCAGCATTTT. The full variable domain, completed using reference TRBV7-2 and TRBJ1-5, is GAGVSQSPSNKVTEKGKDVELRCDPISGHTALYWYRQSLGQGLEFLIYFQGNSAPDKSGLPSDRFSAERTGGSVSTLTIQRTQQEDSAVYLCASSLASYGPQHFGDGTRLSIL.